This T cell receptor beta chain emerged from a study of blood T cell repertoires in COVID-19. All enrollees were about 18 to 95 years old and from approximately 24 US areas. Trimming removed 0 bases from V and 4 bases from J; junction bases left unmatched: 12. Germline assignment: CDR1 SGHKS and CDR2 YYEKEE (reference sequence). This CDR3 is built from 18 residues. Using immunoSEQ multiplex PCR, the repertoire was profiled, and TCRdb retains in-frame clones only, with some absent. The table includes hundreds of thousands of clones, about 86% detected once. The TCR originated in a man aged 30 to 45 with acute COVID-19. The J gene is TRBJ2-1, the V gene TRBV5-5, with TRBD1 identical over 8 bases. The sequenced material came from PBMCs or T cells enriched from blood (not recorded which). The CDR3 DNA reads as TGTGCCAGCAGCTTGGTTCCTCCGACAGGGGCAGCGTACAATGAGCAGTTCTTC. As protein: CASSLVPPTGAAYNEQFF.